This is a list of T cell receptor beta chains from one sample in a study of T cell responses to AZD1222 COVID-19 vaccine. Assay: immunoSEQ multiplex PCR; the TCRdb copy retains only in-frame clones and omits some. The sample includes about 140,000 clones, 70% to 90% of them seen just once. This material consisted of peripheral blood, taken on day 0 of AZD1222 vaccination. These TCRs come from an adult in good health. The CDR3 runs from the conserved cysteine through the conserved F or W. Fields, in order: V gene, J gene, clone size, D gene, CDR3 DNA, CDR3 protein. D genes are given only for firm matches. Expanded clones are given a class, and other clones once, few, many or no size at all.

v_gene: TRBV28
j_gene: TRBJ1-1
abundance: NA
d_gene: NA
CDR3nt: TGTGCCAGCAGTTTATGGGCTCCCAGGACTGAAGCTTTCTTT
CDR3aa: CASSLWAPRTEAFF

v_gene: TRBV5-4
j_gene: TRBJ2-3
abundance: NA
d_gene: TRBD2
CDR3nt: TGTGCCAGCAGCTTGGTGTCTAGCGGGAGAGGTACAGATACGCAGTATTTT
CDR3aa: CASSLVSSGRGTDTQYF

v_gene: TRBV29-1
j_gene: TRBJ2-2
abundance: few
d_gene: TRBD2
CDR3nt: TGCAGCGTGTTAGCGGGAGGGCCCATCGGGGAGCTGTTTTTT
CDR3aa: CSVLAGGPIGELFF

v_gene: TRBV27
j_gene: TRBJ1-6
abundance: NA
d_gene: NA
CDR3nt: TGTGCCAGCAGTTCTCCAGGAAGGAGCTCCTATAATTCACCCCTCCACTTT
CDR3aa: CASSSPGRSSYNSPLHF

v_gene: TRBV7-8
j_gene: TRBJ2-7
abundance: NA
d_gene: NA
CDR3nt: TGTGCCAGCAGCTTATGGGGAAGAATGGAAAACGAGCAGTACTTC
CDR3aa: CASSLWGRMENEQYF

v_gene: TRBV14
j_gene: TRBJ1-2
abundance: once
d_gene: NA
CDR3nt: TGTGCCAGCAGCCAAGATGGGGATCTAAACTATGGCTACACCTTC
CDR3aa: CASSQDGDLNYGYTF

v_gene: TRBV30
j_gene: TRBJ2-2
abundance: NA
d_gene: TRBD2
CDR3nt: TGTGCCTGGAGTGGGACTAGCGAAGCCGGGGAGCTGTTTTTT
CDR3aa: CAWSGTSEAGELFF

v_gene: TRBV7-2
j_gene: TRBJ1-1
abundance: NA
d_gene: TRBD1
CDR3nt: TGTGCCAGCAGCCCCCAGGGGGGTACTTTCTTT
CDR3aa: CASSPQGGTFF

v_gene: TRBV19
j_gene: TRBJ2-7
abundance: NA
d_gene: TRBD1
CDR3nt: TGTGCCAGTATGAGGACAGGGGGAATGGATGAGCAGTACTTC
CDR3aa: CASMRTGGMDEQYF

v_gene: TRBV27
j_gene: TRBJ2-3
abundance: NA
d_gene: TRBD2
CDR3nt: TGTGCCAGCAGTCCCGGGACTAGTACAGAGATTACTAGCACAGATACGCAGTATTTT
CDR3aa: CASSPGTSTEITSTDTQYF

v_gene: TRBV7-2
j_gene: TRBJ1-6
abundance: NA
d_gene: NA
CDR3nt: TGTGCCAGCAGGGCGGGACAAAGTAATTCACCCCTCCACTTT
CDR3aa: CASRAGQSNSPLHF

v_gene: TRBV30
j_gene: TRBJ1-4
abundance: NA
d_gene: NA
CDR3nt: TGTGCCTGGATGCAGGGCATTTCAACTAATGAAAAACTGTTTTTT
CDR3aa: CAWMQGISTNEKLFF

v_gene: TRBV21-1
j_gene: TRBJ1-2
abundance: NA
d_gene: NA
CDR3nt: TGTGCCAGCAGCACCTTACAGAGCCACTATGGCTACACCTTC
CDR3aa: CASSTLQSHYGYTF

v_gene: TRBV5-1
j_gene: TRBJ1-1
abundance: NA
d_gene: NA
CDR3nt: TGCGCCAGCAGCTTGCTCCGTTGGGACACTGAAGCTTTCTTT
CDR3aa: CASSLLRWDTEAFF

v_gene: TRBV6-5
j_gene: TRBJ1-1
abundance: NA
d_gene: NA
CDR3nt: TGTGCCAGCAGTTACTCGGGGAAACGGATTCAAGCTTTCTTT
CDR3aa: CASSYSGKRIQAFF

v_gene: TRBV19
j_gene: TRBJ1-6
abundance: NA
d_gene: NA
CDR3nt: TGTGCCTCCCGAGAAAGCTCCTATAATTCACCCCTCCACTTT
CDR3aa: CASRESSYNSPLHF

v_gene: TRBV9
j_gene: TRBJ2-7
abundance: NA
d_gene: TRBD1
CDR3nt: TGTGCCAGCAGCTCATCGGACAGGGTAGGATACGAGCAGTACTTC
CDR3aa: CASSSSDRVGYEQYF

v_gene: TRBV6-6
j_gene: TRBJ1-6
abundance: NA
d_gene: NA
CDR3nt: TGTGCCAGCCAGATTTTTCGTGGCTCCTATAATTCACCCCTCCACTTT
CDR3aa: CASQIFRGSYNSPLHF

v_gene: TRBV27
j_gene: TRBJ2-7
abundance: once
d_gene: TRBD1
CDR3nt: TGTGCCAGCAGGTTAACAGGGCAGGGGGCCTACGAGCAGTACTTC
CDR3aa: CASRLTGQGAYEQYF

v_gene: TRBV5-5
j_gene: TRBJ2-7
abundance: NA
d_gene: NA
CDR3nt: TGTGCCAGCAGCTTGGAATTACCCTACGAGCAGTACTTC
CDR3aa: CASSLELPYEQYF

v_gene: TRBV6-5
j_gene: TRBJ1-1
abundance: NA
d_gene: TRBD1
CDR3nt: TGTGCCAGCGCTCCACCATTTGACAGGGGGAGAGAAGCTTTCTTT
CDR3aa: CASAPPFDRGREAFF

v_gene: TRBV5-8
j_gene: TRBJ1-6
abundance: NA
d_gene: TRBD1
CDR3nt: TGTGCCAGCAGCTTGGGGCAGGGGGTCGCTGGAAGCGAAAATTCACCCCTCCACTTT
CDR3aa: CASSLGQGVAGSENSPLHF

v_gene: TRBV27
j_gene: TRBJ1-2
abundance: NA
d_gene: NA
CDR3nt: TGTGCCGCCCGAAAAGACGGGGGAGAGTATGGCTACACCTTC
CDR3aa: CAARKDGGEYGYTF

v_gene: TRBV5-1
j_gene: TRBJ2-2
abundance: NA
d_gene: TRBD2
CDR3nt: TGCGCCAGCAGTTTGGATCTAGCGGGAGGGCCTACCGGGGAGCTGTTTTTT
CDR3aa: CASSLDLAGGPTGELFF

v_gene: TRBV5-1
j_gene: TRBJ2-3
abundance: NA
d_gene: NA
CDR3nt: TGCGCCAGCAGGGTAATGGCCTCGGCAAGCACAGATACGCAGTATTTT
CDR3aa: CASRVMASASTDTQYF